This paragraph covers one TCR beta chain sequence. The antigen remains undetermined. These data belong to a study of blood T cells in healthy people across ages. General observations from the study: Per million T cells, TCR beta diversity dropped roughly linearly as age increased.

CDR3 length: 10 amino acids. Germline V lookup: CDR1 SGHTA, CDR2 FQGNSA. Trimming took off 1 base at V and 13 bases at J, with 5 bases between the two ends. Primers used in a second PCR of about 7 to 12 cycles were a sample-barcoded 5' primer and a J-beta primer mix. TCRdb itself ran the 5' RACE reads through MiXCR, one entry per CDR3 protein. The sample yields over 1,500,000 distinct CDR3 sequences, roughly 52% seen once. Russia was home to the donors, healthy Caucasian individuals aged about 6 to 90. There were at least 5 micrograms of total RNA extracted from every sample. The TCR sequence derives from a woman aged 40-49 years in good health. This chain uses TRBV7-2 with TRBJ2-4; a weak D match, TRBD2 (5 bases). The sample comprised blood. The CDR3 is CTSSLGEQYF. CDR3 nucleotide sequence: TGTACCAGCAGCTTAGGGGAGCAGTACTTC.